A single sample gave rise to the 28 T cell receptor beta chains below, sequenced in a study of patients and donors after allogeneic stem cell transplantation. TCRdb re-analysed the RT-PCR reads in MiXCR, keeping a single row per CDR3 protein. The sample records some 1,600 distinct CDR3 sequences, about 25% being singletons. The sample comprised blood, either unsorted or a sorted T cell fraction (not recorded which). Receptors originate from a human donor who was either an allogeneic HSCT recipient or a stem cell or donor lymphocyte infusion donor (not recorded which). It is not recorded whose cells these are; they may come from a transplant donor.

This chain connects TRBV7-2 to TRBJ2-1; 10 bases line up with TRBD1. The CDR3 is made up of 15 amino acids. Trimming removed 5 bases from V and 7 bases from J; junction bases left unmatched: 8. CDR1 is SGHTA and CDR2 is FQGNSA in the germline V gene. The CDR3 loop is CASSLPTGGGNEQFF. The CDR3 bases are TGTGCCAGCAGCCTTCCGACAGGGGGCGGGAATGAGCAGTTCTTC.

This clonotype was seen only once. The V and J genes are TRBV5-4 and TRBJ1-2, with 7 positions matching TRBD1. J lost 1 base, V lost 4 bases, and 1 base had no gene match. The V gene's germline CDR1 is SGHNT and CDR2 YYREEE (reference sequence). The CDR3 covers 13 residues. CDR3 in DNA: TGTGCCAGCAGCCGGGACAGTAACTATGGCTACACCTTC. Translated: CASSRDSNYGYTF.

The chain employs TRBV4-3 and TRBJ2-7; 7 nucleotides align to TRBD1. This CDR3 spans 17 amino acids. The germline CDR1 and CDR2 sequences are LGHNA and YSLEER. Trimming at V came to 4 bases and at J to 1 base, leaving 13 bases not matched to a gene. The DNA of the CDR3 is TGCGCCAGCAGCCCACCACAGGGGTTTAAGGTGTCCTACGAGCAGTACTTC. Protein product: CASSPPQGFKVSYEQYF.

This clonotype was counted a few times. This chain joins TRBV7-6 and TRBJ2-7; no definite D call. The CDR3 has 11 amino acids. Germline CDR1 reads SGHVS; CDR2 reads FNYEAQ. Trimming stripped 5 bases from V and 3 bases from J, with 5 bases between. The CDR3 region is CASSQLYEQYF. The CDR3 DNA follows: TGTGCCAGCAGCCAGCTCTACGAGCAGTACTTC.

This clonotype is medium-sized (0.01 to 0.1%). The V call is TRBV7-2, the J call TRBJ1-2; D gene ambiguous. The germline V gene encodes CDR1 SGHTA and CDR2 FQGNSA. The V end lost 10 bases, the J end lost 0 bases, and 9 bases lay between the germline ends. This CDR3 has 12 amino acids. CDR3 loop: CATRGANYGYTF. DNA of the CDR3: TGTGCCACAAGAGGCGCTAACTATGGCTACACCTTC.

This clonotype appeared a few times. The DNA for the CDR3 is TGTGCCAGCAGCTTAGAACCAGGCTTGAACACTGAAGCTTTCTTT. Amino acid sequence: CASSLEPGLNTEAFF. The genes are TRBV7-2 and TRBJ1-1; D gene ambiguous. This CDR3 has 15 residues. Germline values: CDR1 SGHTA, CDR2 FQGNSA. The ends were cut back, 1 base at V and 0 bases at J, with 9 bases in the middle.

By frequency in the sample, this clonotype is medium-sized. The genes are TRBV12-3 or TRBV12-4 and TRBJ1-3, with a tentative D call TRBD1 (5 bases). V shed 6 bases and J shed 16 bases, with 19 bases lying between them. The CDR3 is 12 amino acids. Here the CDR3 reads CASSQPGRRFYF. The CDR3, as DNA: TGTGCCAGCAGCCAACCGGGACGGCGTTTCTATTTT.

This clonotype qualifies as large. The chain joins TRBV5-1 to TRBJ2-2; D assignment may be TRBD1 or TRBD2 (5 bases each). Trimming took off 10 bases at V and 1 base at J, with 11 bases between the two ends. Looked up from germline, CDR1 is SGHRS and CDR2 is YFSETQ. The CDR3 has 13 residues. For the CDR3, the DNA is TGCGCCTGCCGGGACGGGAACACCGGGGAGCTGTTTTTT. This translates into CACRDGNTGELFF.

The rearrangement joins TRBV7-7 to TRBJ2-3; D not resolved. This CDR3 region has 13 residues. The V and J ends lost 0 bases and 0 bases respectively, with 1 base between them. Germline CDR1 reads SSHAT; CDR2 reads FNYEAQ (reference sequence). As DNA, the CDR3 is TGTGCCAGCAGCTTAGCTAGCACAGATACGCAGTATTTT. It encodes CASSLASTDTQYF.

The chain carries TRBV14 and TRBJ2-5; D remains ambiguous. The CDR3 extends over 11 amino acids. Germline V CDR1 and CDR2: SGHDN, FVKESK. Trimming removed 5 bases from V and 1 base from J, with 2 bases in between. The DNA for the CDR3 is TGTGCCAGCAGCTCCCAAGAGACCCAGTACTTC. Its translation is CASSSQETQYF.

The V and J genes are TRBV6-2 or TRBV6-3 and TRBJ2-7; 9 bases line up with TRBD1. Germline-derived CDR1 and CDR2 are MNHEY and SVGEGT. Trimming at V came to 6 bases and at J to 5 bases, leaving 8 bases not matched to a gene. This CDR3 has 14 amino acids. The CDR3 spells CASSLQGASNEQYF. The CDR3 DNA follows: TGTGCCAGCAGCTTACAGGGGGCCTCAAACGAGCAGTACTTC.

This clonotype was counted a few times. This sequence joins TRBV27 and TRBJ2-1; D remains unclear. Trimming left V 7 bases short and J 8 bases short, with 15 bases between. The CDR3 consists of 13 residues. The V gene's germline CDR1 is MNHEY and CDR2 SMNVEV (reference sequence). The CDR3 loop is CASITTLGHEQFF. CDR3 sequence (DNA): TGTGCCAGCATAACTACGCTTGGGCATGAGCAGTTCTTC.

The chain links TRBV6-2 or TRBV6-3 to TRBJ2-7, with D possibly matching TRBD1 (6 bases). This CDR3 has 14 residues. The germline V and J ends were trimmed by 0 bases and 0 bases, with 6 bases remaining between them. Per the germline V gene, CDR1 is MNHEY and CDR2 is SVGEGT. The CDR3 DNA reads TGTGCCAGCAGTTACTCGGACAGCTCCTACGAGCAGTACTTC. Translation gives CASSYSDSSYEQYF.

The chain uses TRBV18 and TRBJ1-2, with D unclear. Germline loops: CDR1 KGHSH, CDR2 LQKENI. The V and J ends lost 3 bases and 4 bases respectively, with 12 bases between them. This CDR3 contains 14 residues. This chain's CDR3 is CASSPMESIYGYTF. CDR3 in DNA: TGTGCCAGCTCACCTATGGAGTCCATCTATGGCTACACCTTC.

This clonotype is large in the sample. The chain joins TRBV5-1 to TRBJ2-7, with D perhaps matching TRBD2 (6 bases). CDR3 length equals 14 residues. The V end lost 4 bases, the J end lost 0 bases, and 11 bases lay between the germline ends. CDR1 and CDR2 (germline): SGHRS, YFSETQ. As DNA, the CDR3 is TGCGCCAGCAGCCCCCTCGGGAGCTCCTACGAGCAGTACTTC. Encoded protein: CASSPLGSSYEQYF.

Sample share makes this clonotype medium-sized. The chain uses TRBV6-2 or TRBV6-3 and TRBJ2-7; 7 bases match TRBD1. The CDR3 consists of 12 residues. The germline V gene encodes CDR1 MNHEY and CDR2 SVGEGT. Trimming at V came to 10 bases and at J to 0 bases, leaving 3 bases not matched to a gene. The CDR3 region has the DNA TGTGCCATAGGACAGGTCTCCTACGAGCAGTACTTC. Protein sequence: CAIGQVSYEQYF.

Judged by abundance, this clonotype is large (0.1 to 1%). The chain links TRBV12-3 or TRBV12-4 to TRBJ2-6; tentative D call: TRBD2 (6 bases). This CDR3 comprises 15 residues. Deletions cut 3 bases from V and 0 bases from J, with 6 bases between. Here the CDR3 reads CASSLGGSGANVLTF. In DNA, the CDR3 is TGTGCCAGCAGTTTGGGAGGCTCTGGGGCCAACGTCCTGACTTTC.

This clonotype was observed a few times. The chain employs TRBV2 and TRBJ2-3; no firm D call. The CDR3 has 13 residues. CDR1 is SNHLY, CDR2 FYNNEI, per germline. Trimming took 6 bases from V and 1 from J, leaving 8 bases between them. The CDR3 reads CASRFVGTDTQYF. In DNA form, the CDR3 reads TGTGCCAGCAGATTTGTGGGCACAGATACGCAGTATTTT. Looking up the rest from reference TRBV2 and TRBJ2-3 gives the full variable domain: EPEVTQTPSHQVTQMGQEVILRCVPISNHLYFYWYRQILGQKVEFLVSFYNNEISEKSEIFDDQFSVERPDGSNFTLKIRSTKLEDSAMYFCASRFVGTDTQYFGPGTRLTVL.

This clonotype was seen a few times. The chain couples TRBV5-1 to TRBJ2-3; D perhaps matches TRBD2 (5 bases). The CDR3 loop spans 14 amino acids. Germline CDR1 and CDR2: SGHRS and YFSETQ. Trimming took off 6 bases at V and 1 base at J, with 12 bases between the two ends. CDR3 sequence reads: CASTRDSGTDTQYF. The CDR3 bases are TGCGCCAGCACCCGGGATAGCGGCACAGATACGCAGTATTTT.

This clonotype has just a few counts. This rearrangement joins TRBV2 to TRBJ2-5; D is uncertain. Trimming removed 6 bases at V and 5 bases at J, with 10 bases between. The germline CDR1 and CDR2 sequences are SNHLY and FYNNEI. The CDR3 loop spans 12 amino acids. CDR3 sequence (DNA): TGTGCCAGCAGCGTCCAGAGGGAGACCCAGTACTTC. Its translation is CASSVQRETQYF. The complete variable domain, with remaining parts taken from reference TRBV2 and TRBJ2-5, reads EPEVTQTPSHQVTQMGQEVILRCVPISNHLYFYWYRQILGQKVEFLVSFYNNEISEKSEIFDDQFSVERPDGSNFTLKIRSTKLEDSAMYFCASSVQRETQYFGPGTRLLVL.

Here the CDR3 DNA reads TGTGCCAGTAGTGCACGGGGGAATCCTAGCACAGATACGCAGTATTTT. Translating it yields CASSARGNPSTDTQYF. This rearrangement joins TRBV19 to TRBJ2-3, with a tentative D call TRBD2 (6 bases). The CDR3 sequence is 16 residues long. Trimming stripped 5 bases from V and 0 bases from J, with 15 bases between. Germline V lookup: CDR1 LNHDA, CDR2 SQIVND (reference sequence).

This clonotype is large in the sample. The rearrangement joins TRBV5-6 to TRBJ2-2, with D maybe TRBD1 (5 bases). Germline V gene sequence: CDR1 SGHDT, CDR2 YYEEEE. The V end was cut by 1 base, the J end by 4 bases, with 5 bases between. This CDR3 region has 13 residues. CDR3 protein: CASSLQGTGELFF. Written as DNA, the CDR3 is TGTGCCAGCAGCTTGCAGGGCACCGGGGAGCTGTTTTTT.

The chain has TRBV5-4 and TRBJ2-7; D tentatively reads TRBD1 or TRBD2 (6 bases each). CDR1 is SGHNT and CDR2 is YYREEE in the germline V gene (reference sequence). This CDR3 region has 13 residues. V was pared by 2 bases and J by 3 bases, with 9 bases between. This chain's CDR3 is CASSFGGGYEQYF. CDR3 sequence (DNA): TGTGCCAGCAGCTTTGGAGGGGGCTACGAGCAGTACTTC.

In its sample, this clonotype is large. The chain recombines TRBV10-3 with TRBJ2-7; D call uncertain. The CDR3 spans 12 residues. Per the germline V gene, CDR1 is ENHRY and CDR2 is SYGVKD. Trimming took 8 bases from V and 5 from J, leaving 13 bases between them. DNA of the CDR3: TGTGCCATCGCGTCTTTGGGAAACGAGCAGTACTTC. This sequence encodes CAIASLGNEQYF.

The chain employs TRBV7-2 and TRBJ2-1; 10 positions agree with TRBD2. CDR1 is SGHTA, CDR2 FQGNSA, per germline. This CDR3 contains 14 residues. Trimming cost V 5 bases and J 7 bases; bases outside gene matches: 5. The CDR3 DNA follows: TGTGCCAGCAGCCCACTAGCGGGGATTAATGAGCAGTTCTTC. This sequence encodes CASSPLAGINEQFF. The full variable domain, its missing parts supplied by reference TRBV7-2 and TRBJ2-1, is GAGVSQSPSNKVTEKGKDVELRCDPISGHTALYWYRQSLGQGLEFLIYFQGNSAPDKSGLPSDRFSAERTGGSVSTLTIQRTQQEDSAVYLCASSPLAGINEQFFGPGTRLTVL.

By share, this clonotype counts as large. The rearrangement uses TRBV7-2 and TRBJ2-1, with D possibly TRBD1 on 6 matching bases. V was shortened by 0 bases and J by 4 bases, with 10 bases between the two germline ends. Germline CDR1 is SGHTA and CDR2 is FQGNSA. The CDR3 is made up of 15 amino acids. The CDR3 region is CASSLAFGQYNEQFF. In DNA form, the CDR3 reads TGTGCCAGCAGCTTAGCGTTCGGACAGTACAATGAGCAGTTCTTC.

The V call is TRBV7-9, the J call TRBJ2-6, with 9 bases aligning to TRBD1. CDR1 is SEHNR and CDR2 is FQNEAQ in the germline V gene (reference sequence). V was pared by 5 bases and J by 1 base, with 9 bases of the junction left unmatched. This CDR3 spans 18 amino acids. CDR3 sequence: CASSRRDRALSGANVLTF. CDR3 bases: TGTGCCAGCAGCCGGAGGGACAGGGCTCTTTCTGGGGCCAACGTCCTGACTTTC. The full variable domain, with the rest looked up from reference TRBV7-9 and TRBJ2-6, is DTGVSQNPRHKITKRGQNVTFRCDPISEHNRLYWYRQTLGQGPEFLTYFQNEAQLEKSRLLSDRFSAERPKGSFSTLEIQRTEQGDSAMYLCASSRRDRALSGANVLTFGAGSRLTVL.

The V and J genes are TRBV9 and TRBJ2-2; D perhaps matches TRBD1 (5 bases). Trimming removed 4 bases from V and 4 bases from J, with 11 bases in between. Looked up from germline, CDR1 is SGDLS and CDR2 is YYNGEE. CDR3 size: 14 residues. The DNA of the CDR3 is TGTGCCAGCAGCCCCGTGCAGGGCACCGGGGAGCTGTTTTTT. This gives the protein CASSPVQGTGELFF.